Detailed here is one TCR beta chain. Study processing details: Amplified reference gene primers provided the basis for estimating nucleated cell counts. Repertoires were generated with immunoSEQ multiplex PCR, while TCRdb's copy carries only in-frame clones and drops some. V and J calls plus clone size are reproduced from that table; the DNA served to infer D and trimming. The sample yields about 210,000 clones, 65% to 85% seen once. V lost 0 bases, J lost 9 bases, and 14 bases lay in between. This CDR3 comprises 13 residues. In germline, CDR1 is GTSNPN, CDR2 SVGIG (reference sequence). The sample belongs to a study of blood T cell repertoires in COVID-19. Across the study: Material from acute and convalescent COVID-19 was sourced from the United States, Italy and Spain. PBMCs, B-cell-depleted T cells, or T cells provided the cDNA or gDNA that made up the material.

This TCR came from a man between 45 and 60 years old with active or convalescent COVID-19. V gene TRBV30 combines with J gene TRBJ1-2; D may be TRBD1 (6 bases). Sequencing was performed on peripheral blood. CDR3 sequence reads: CAWSVLGGQSYTF. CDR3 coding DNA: TGTGCCTGGAGTGTACTTGGGGGCCAAAGCTACACCTTC. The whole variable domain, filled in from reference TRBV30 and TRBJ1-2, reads SQTIHQWPATLVQPVGSPLSLECTVEGTSNPNLYWYRQAAGRGLQLLFYSVGIGQISSEVPQNLSASRPQDRQFILSSKKLLLSDSGFYLCAWSVLGGQSYTFGSGTRLTVV.